A selection of T cell receptor beta chains follows, all from one sample in a study of regulatory T cells in long-lasting Graves disease. A single record per CDR3 protein comes from TCRdb applying MiXCR to the multiplex PCR reads. Of about 660,000 distinct CDR3 sequences in the sample, around 32% are singletons; the top ten hold roughly 41%. The sample in question was peripheral blood mononuclear cells (PBMCs), obtained when the disease was refractory, from a patient treated with antithyroid drugs. The source is a female donor with Graves disease. CDR3s include the opening cysteine and the closing phenylalanine or tryptophan. Each record gives: D gene, clone size, V gene, J gene, CDR3 protein, CDR3 DNA. The D gene is left open where the match is weak. Expanded clones get a size class; other rows say once, few or many, or leave the size out.

D: NA; size: NA; V: TRBV6-9; J: TRBJ1-2; CDR3: CASSYGTRGGYTF; DNA: TGTGCCAGCAGTTACGGAACGCGGGGTGGCTACACCTTC
D: NA; size: NA; V: TRBV28; J: TRBJ1-4; CDR3: CASGRRRTNEKLFF; DNA: TGTGCCAGTGGCAGGCGGAGAACTAATGAAAAACTGTTTTTT
D: NA; size: NA; V: TRBV5-1; J: TRBJ1-2; CDR3: CASSSQDPRLGGYTF; DNA: TGCGCCAGCAGCTCCCAAGATCCCCGGTTGGGTGGCTACACCTTC
D: TRBD1; size: NA; V: TRBV6-1; J: TRBJ1-2; CDR3: CASRNRDRAYGYTF; DNA: TGTGCCAGCAGAAACCGGGACAGGGCCTATGGCTACACCTTC
D: NA; size: NA; V: TRBV6-2/TRBV6-3; J: TRBJ1-2; CDR3: CASSPLTVLGGYTF; DNA: TGTGCCAGCAGCCCATTGACAGTTTTGGGCGGCTACACCTTC
D: NA; size: NA; V: TRBV11-2; J: TRBJ1-1; CDR3: CASTLYPEWGAEAFF; DNA: TGTGCCAGCACCCTATATCCTGAGTGGGGCGCTGAAGCTTTCTTT
D: NA; size: NA; V: TRBV6-1; J: TRBJ1-5; CDR3: CASRHQGGNQPQHF; DNA: TGTGCCAGCAGGCACCAGGGAGGAAATCAGCCCCAGCATTTT
D: TRBD1; size: few; V: TRBV6-2/TRBV6-3; J: TRBJ2-7; CDR3: CASSYDRASHYEQYF; DNA: TGTGCCAGCAGTTACGACAGGGCCTCCCACTACGAGCAGTACTTC
D: TRBD2; size: few; V: TRBV20-1; J: TRBJ2-4; CDR3: CSARVAGGGGGRDIQYF; DNA: TGCAGTGCTAGGGTTGCGGGAGGTGGTGGCGGTAGAGACATTCAGTACTTC
D: TRBD1; size: NA; V: TRBV6-9; J: TRBJ1-5; CDR3: CASSLDRVRQPQHF; DNA: TGTGCCAGCAGTTTGGACAGGGTGCGTCAGCCCCAGCATTTT
D: TRBD1; size: many; V: TRBV2; J: TRBJ1-4; CDR3: CASGDRDLSGKLFF; DNA: TGTGCCAGCGGGGACAGGGACCTCTCTGGAAAACTGTTTTTT
D: NA; size: NA; V: TRBV12-3/TRBV12-4; J: TRBJ1-1; CDR3: CASRPEAVIGQLNTEAFF; DNA: TGTGCCAGCAGGCCAGAGGCTGTGATCGGCCAACTGAACACTGAAGCTTTCTTT
D: TRBD2; size: NA; V: TRBV5-1; J: TRBJ2-7; CDR3: CASSRLAGVVPNYEQYF; DNA: TGCGCCAGCAGTAGACTAGCGGGAGTAGTACCGAACTACGAGCAGTACTTC
D: NA; size: many; V: TRBV28; J: TRBJ1-2; CDR3: CASSFLRDGYTF; DNA: TGTGCCAGCAGCTTTCTCAGGGATGGCTACACCTTC
D: NA; size: NA; V: TRBV15; J: TRBJ1-1; CDR3: CATSRDLRLNTEAFF; DNA: TGTGCCACCAGCAGAGATCTAAGGCTGAACACTGAAGCTTTCTTT
D: NA; size: many; V: TRBV6-1; J: TRBJ2-5; CDR3: CASSATRQETQYF; DNA: TGTGCCAGCAGTGCGACTAGACAAGAGACCCAGTACTTC
D: NA; size: NA; V: TRBV5-1; J: TRBJ2-2; CDR3: CASSLGTSLAGELFF; DNA: TGCGCCAGCAGCCTTGGAACTAGCCTGGCTGGGGAGCTGTTTTTT
D: TRBD2; size: many; V: TRBV2; J: TRBJ2-7; CDR3: CASRAVAGGAYEQYF; DNA: TGTGCCAGCAGAGCTGTAGCGGGCGGGGCCTACGAGCAGTACTTC
D: TRBD1; size: few; V: TRBV5-5; J: TRBJ1-2; CDR3: CASRLGQINYGYTF; DNA: TGTGCCAGCAGATTGGGACAGATTAACTATGGCTACACCTTC
D: TRBD1; size: few; V: TRBV2; J: TRBJ1-5; CDR3: CASRDRGSHQPQHF; DNA: TGTGCCAGCAGGGACAGGGGATCCCACCAGCCCCAGCATTTT
D: NA; size: NA; V: TRBV19; J: TRBJ1-2; CDR3: CASTTLRQARVEYGYTF; DNA: TGTGCCAGTACCACCCTACGACAAGCGAGAGTCGAGTATGGCTACACCTTC
D: NA; size: NA; V: TRBV20-1; J: TRBJ1-1; CDR3: CSAGLGQAGTEAFF; DNA: TGCAGTGCGGGTCTGGGGCAGGCGGGCACTGAAGCTTTCTTT
D: TRBD1; size: few; V: TRBV29-1; J: TRBJ1-1; CDR3: CSGRPDRTQTEAFF; DNA: TGCAGCGGCCGACCGGACAGGACCCAGACTGAAGCTTTCTTT
D: NA; size: few; V: TRBV6-5; J: TRBJ1-1; CDR3: CASSYRFGITEAFF; DNA: TGTGCCAGCAGTTACCGATTTGGGATCACTGAAGCTTTCTTT
D: NA; size: NA; V: TRBV11-1; J: TRBJ2-1; CDR3: CASSLAWRNEQFF; DNA: TGTGCCAGCAGCTTAGCCTGGAGAAATGAGCAGTTCTTC
D: TRBD1; size: NA; V: TRBV20-1; J: TRBJ1-2; CDR3: CSARAGGSYGYTF; DNA: TGCAGTGCTAGAGCAGGGGGCAGCTATGGCTACACCTTC
D: TRBD1; size: NA; V: TRBV19; J: TRBJ1-1; CDR3: CASSSRDRGVWTEAFF; DNA: TGTGCCAGTAGTAGCCGGGACAGGGGAGTATGGACTGAAGCTTTCTTT
D: TRBD1; size: many; V: TRBV27; J: TRBJ1-2; CDR3: CASSPITGQGLNYGYTF; DNA: TGTGCCAGCAGTCCAATCACGGGACAGGGCTTAAACTATGGCTACACCTTC
D: NA; size: NA; V: TRBV10-3; J: TRBJ1-5; CDR3: CAISEPGHQPQHF; DNA: TGTGCCATCAGTGAGCCGGGACATCAGCCCCAGCATTTT